This TCR beta chain was documented in a study of CD8+ T cells in alopecia areata. Study as a whole: Oral tofacitinib, 5 to 10 mg twice daily, was given in an open-label trial. People stayed on tofacitinib for 6 to 18 months, then stopped the drug for 6 months.

The treatment: oral pan-JAK inhibitor, 5-10 mg twice daily. Extracted from the samples, RNA was reverse transcribed into cDNA to serve as the sequencing template. The protocol was immunoSEQ multiplex PCR, while the TCRdb copy is restricted to in-frame clones and leaves out a portion. The sample records 150,000 or so clones, roughly nine tenths being singletons. After removal of 4 bases from V and 6 bases from J, the junction contained 7 bases not matched to a gene. The CDR3 runs 15 residues. CDR1 is LNHDA, CDR2 SQIVND, per germline (reference sequence). The sequence derives from a human donor with alopecia areata. The chain has TRBV19 and TRBJ1-4, with 8 bases lining up with TRBD1. The sequenced sample was CD8+ T cells sorted from blood, obtained at week 4, from a patient treated with tofacitinib. The CDR3 spells CASSTQQGGDEKLFF. For the CDR3, the DNA is TGTGCCAGTAGTACCCAACAGGGGGGAGATGAAAAACTGTTTTTT. The whole variable domain, remainder taken from reference TRBV19 and TRBJ1-4, is DGGITQSPKYLFRKEGQNVTLSCEQNLNHDAMYWYRQDPGQGLRLIYYSQIVNDFQKGDIAEGYSVSREKKESFPLTVTSAQKNPTAFYLCASSTQQGGDEKLFFGSGTQLSVL.